A single sample gave rise to the 13 T cell receptor beta chains below, sequenced in a study of early T cells in non-severe SARS-CoV-2 infection. MiXCR, applied by TCRdb to the 5' RACE reads, yields one record per CDR3 protein. The data contain under 60,000 distinct CDR3 sequences, approximately 7.6% of them singletons. The sample consisted of whole blood. These receptors came from an adult who was a healthcare worker with PCR-confirmed SARS-CoV-2 infection or an uninfected control (not recorded which).

This clonotype was recorded many times. V usage is TRBV29-1 and J usage is TRBJ2-5; D is unclear. Trimming pared 1 base from V and 6 bases from J, leaving 3 bases between. The CDR3 consists of 10 residues. The germline V gene encodes CDR1 SQVTM and CDR2 ANQGSEA. CDR3: CSVEAQTQYF. In DNA, the CDR3 is TGCAGCGTTGAAGCGCAGACCCAGTACTTC.

This clonotype was counted only a few times. V is TRBV6-2 or TRBV6-3 and J is TRBJ1-2; D is perhaps TRBD1 (5 bases). V was pared by 5 bases and J by 5 bases, with 18 bases between. Looked up from germline, CDR1 is MNHEY and CDR2 is SVGEGT. This CDR3 is built from 15 residues. The CDR3 nucleotides read TGTGCCAGCAGTCTTTCCTCAGTAAAGGGGTATGGCTACACCTTC. This gives the protein CASSLSSVKGYGYTF.

This clonotype has only a few counts. CDR3 in amino acids: CASSQVFSGLYNEQFF. DNA for the CDR3: TGTGCCAGCAGCCAAGTTTTCAGCGGGCTGTACAATGAGCAGTTCTTC. This chain links TRBV3-1 with TRBJ2-1, with D perhaps TRBD2 (6 bases). Germline CDR1 reads LGHDT; CDR2 reads YNNKEL (reference sequence). Trimming shortened V by 1 base and J by 4 bases, and 14 bases separated the two germline ends. CDR3 length equals 16 residues.

V usage is TRBV20-1 and J usage is TRBJ2-3; D is unclear. The V and J ends lost 3 bases and 5 bases respectively, with 6 bases between them. This CDR3 region has 11 residues. Germline V gene lookup returns CDR1 DFQATT and CDR2 SNEGSKA (reference sequence). The chain's CDR3 is CSASNRDTQYF. Here the CDR3 DNA reads TGCAGTGCTAGTAACCGAGATACGCAGTATTTT.

A few counts support this clonotype. CDR3 amino acids: CASSISAGTGGTDTQYF. CDR3 coding DNA: TGTGCCAGTAGTATTTCCGCCGGGACAGGGGGCACAGATACGCAGTATTTT. The V gene is TRBV19, the J gene TRBJ2-3; TRBD1 matches 10 bases. The CDR3 contains 17 residues. V dropped 3 bases and J dropped 1; count of bases not matched to a gene: 7. Germline V gene data show CDR1 as LNHDA and CDR2 as SQIVND (reference sequence).

This clonotype is categorized as medium-sized. V is TRBV3-1 and J is TRBJ2-1, with 7 bases fitting TRBD2. Losses at the gene ends were 3 bases for V and 7 bases for J; bases not matched to a gene: 12. There are 16 residues in the CDR3. Germline CDR1 LGHDT, CDR2 YNNKEL (reference sequence). The CDR3 bases are TGTGCCAGCAGCCAGGGGCCGGGAGCGGGATCGAATGAGCAGTTCTTC. It specifies CASSQGPGAGSNEQFF.

This clonotype was seen a few times. The chain uses TRBV4-1 and TRBJ2-2, with 9 bases fitting TRBD1. CDR3 length: 15 amino acids. The trim removed 3 bases at V and 1 base at J, leaving 0 bases unmatched. Germline assignment: CDR1 MGHRA and CDR2 YSYEKL. CDR3 loop: CASSQGQGNTGELFF. In DNA, the CDR3 is TGCGCCAGCAGCCAGGGACAGGGGAACACCGGGGAGCTGTTTTTT.

This chain uses TRBV11-3 with TRBJ2-1; D is perhaps TRBD1 (5 bases). V dropped 3 bases and J dropped 7 bases, with 13 bases sitting between them. Germline CDR1 is SGHNT and CDR2 is YENEEA. The CDR3 runs to 14 residues. CDR3 sequence reads: CASSFGQLGNEQFF. In nucleotides, the CDR3 is TGTGCCAGCAGCTTCGGACAACTGGGGAATGAGCAGTTCTTC. The full variable domain, in which reference TRBV11-3 and TRBJ2-1 provide the parts outside the CDR3, is EAGVVQSPRYKIIEKKQPVAFWCNPISGHNTLYWYLQNLGQGPELLIRYENEEAVDDSQLPKDRFSAERLKGVDSTLKIQPAELGDSAVYLCASSFGQLGNEQFFGPGTRLTVL.

J is TRBJ2-3 and V is TRBV7-9; TRBD2 agrees at 7 bases. Trimming at V came to 4 bases and at J to 0 bases, leaving 10 bases not matched to a gene. CDR3 length: 17 residues. Germline CDR1 reads SEHNR; CDR2 reads FQNEAQ (reference sequence). In DNA, the CDR3 is TGTGCCAGCAGCTCCCAAGCTAGCGGAGGGAGCACAGATACGCAGTATTTT. It codes for CASSSQASGGSTDTQYF.

This clonotype was detected a few times. The CDR3 region has the DNA TGTGCCAGCAGTGAACGGACAGGACCCTACGAGCAGTACTTC. Its protein is CASSERTGPYEQYF. The genes are TRBV6-6 and TRBJ2-7; 7 nucleotides agree with TRBD1. V shed 5 bases and J 2 bases; nucleotides not matched to a gene: 6. Germline V CDR1 and CDR2: MNHNY, SVGAGI (reference sequence). The CDR3 consists of 14 residues.

This sequence joins TRBV20-1 and TRBJ2-5; 10 bases match TRBD2. V was pared by 2 bases and J by 4 bases, with 7 bases of the junction left unmatched. This CDR3 contains 15 residues. The V gene's germline CDR1 is DFQATT and CDR2 SNEGSKA (reference sequence). CDR3 region: CSARQPSGSGETQYF. For the CDR3, the DNA is TGCAGTGCTAGACAGCCTAGCGGGAGTGGAGAGACCCAGTACTTC.

This clonotype has a handful of counts. The rearrangement joins TRBV5-1 to TRBJ2-7, with 7 bases matching TRBD2. J gave up 6 bases and V 0 bases, and 3 bases lay outside the gene matches. The CDR3 loop spans 13 amino acids. CDR1 and CDR2 from the germline V gene are SGHRS and YFSETQ. The chain's CDR3 is CASSLARGGEQYF. CDR3 nucleotides: TGCGCCAGCAGCTTGGCGCGCGGGGGCGAGCAGTACTTC.

This clonotype is judged medium-sized. The V call is TRBV19, the J call TRBJ2-1, with 8 bases lining up with TRBD1. J was trimmed by 7 bases and V by 7 bases; bases with no gene match: 9. Germline V gene lookup returns CDR1 LNHDA and CDR2 SQIVND (reference sequence). CDR3 length: 14 amino acids. The CDR3 nucleotides read TGTGCCAGTACAGAAAGACAGGGGATGAATGAGCAGTTCTTC. Its protein is CASTERQGMNEQFF.